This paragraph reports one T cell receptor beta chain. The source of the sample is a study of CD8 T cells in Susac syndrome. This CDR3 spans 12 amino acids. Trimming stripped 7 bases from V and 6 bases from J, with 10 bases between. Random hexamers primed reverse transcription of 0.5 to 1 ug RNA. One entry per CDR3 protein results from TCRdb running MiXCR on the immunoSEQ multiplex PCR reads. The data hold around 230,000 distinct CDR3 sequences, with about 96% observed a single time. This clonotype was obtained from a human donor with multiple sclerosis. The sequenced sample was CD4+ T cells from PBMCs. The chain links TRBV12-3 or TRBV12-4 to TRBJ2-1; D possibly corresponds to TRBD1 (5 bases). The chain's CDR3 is CASNSGFNEQFF. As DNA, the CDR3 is TGTGCCAGCAACTCAGGGTTCAATGAGCAGTTCTTC.